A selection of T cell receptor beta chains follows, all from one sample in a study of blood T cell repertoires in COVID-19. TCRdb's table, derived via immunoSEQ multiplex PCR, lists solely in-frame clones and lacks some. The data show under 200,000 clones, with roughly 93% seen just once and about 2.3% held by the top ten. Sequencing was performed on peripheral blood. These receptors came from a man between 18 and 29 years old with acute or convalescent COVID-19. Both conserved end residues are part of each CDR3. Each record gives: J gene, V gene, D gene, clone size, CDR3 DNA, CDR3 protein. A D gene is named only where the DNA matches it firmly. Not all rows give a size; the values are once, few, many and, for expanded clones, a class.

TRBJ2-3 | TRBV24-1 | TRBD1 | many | TGTGCCACCAGTGATCCATCGGGACAGGGCACAGATACGCAGTATTTT | CATSDPSGQGTDTQYF
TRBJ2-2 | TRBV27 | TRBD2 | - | TGTGCCAGCAGTTCGGGACTAAACACCGGGGAGCTGTTTTTT | CASSSGLNTGELFF
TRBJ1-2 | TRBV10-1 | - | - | TGCGCCAGCAGCTCGACAGTTTTCTATGGCTACACCTTC | CASSSTVFYGYTF
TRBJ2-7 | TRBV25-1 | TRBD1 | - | TGTGCCAGCGGAACAGGGGAACCCTCCTACGAGCAGTACTTC | CASGTGEPSYEQYF
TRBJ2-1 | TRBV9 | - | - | TGTGCCAGCAGCGTACCCCTGGGAACCGGGAATTACAATGAGCAGTTCTTC | CASSVPLGTGNYNEQFF
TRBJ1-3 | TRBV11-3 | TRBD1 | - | TGTGCCAGCAGTTTGACAGGGGGCTCTGGAAACACCATATATTTT | CASSLTGGSGNTIYF
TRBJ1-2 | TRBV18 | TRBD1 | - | TGTGCCAGCTCACCACCCCCGGGACAGGGCTACTATGGCTACACCTTC | CASSPPPGQGYYGYTF
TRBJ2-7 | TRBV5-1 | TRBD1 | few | TGCGCCAGCAGCTTGGCCCCGGGACAGGGTATCTACGAGCAGTACTTC | CASSLAPGQGIYEQYF
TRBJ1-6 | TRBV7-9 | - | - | TGTGCCAGCAGCTTAGTGGTGGGGCAGAGTAATTCACCCCTCCACTTT | CASSLVVGQSNSPLHF
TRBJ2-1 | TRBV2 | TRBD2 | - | TGTGCCAGCAGTGAACGGGGTAGCGGGCTATACAATGAGCAGTTCTTC | CASSERGSGLYNEQFF
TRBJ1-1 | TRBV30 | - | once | TGTGCCTGGAGTCTCGCAGGAGGGTATAGGAACACTGAAGCTTTCTTT | CAWSLAGGYRNTEAFF
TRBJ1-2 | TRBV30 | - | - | TGTGCCCTCCGGGGGGATGGCTACACCTTC | CALRGDGYTF
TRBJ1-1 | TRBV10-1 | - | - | TGCGCCAGCAGTGGCTCGGGAGGGTTCACTGAAGCTTTCTTT | CASSGSGGFTEAFF
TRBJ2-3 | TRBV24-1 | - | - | TGTGCCACCAGTGGAGGGAGTCGGAGCACAGATACGCAGTATTTT | CATSGGSRSTDTQYF
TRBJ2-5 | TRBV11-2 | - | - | TGTGCCAGCAGAGCCGGGGCCCAGGGGGAGACCCAGTACTTC | CASRAGAQGETQYF
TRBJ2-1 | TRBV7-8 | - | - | TGTGCCAGCAGCTTAGAACTGATAAGTACCCATGAGCAGTTCTTC | CASSLELISTHEQFF
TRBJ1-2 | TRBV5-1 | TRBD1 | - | TGCGCCAGCAACGCCGCCCCTGGACAGGAATTCTATGGCTACACCTTC | CASNAAPGQEFYGYTF
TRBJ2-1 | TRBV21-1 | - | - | TGTGCCAGCAGCAAAGAAAAAAACCGCGACTCGTACAATGAGCAGTTCTTC | CASSKEKNRDSYNEQFF
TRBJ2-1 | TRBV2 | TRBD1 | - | TGTGCCAGCACCCGCGCGGACAGGGGAGTGAACAATGAGCAGTTCTTC | CASTRADRGVNNEQFF
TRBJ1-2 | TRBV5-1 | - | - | TGCGCCAGCAGCTTGCTCCAGGAAGGTGGCTACACCTTC | CASSLLQEGGYTF
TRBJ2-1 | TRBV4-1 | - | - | TGCGCCAGCAGCCAGGATCTAGCGTCCATCTCCTACAATGAGCAGTTCTTC | CASSQDLASISYNEQFF
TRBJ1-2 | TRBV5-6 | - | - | TGTGCCAGCAGCTTCAAAGGGGCGATAGCTAACTATGGCTACACCTTC | CASSFKGAIANYGYTF
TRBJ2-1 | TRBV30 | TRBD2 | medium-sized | TGTGCCTGGGCTAGCGGGAACTACAATGAGCAGTTCTTC | CAWASGNYNEQFF
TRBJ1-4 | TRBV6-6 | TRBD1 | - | TGTGCCAGCACTTTTACAGGGGCAACTAATGAAAAACTGTTTTTT | CASTFTGATNEKLFF
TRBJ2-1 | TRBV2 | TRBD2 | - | TGTGCCAGCAGGCTAGCGGCGGCCTACAATGAGCAGTTCTTC | CASRLAAAYNEQFF
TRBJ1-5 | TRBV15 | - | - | TGTGCCACCAGCAGAGATGGGGGAGGGAAGGATCAGCCCCAGCATTTT | CATSRDGGGKDQPQHF
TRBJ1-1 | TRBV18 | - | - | TGTGCCAGCTCACCTCACGTTCAGGGGAACACTGAAGCTTTCTTT | CASSPHVQGNTEAFF
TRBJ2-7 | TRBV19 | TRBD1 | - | TGTGCCAGTAGTCCCACAGGGGGCAGTTACGAGCAGTACTTC | CASSPTGGSYEQYF
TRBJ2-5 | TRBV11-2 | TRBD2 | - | TGTGCCAGCAGCCCTACGGGGGGTGAAGAGACCCAGTACTTC | CASSPTGGEETQYF
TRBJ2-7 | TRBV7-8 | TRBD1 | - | TGTGCCAGCAGCTTACTGGGACAGGGGAACTACGAGCAGTACTTC | CASSLLGQGNYEQYF
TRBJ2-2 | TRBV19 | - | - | TGTGCCAGTATAGTTGCAAAGAACACCGGGGAGCTGTTTTTT | CASIVAKNTGELFF
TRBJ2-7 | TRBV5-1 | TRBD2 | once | TGCGCCAGCAGCCAAACTAGCGGGGGGCAGTTTTCCTACGAGCAGTACTTC | CASSQTSGGQFSYEQYF
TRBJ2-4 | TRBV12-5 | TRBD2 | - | TGTGCTAGTGGTTTGGAAGGGGGTAAGATCCAGGGACTAGCGGGAGGGGCCAAAAACATTCAGTACTTC | CASGLEGGKIQGLAGGAKNIQYF
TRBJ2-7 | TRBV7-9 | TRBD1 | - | TGTGCCAGCAGTTCATCACGGGACAGGGAACGCGAGCAGTACTTC | CASSSSRDREREQYF
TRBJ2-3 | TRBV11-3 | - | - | TGTGCCAGCAGCTTAGATTGGGGCCCCCAACATACGCAGTATTTT | CASSLDWGPQHTQYF
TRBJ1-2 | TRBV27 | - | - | TGTGCCAGCCAGGCCTTCATGGGTTATGGCTACACCTTC | CASQAFMGYGYTF
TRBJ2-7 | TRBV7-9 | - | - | TGTGCCAGCAGCTTGAGCCCGGAGAGCGAGCAGTACTTC | CASSLSPESEQYF